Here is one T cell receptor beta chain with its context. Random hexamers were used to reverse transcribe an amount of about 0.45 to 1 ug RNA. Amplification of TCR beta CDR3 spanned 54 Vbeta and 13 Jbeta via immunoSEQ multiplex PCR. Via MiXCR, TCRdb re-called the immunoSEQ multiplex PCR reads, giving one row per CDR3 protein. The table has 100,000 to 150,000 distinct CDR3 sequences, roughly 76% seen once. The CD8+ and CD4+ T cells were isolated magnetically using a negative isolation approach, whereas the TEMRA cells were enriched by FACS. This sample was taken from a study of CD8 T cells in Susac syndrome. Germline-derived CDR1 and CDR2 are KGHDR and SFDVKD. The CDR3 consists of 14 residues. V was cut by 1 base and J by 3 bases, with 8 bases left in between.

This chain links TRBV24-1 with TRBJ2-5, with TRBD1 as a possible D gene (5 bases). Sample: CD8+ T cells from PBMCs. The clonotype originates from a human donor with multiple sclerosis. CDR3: CATSDLTGEETQYF. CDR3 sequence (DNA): TGTGCCACCAGTGATTTAACAGGAGAAGAGACCCAGTACTTC.